The next 30 T cell receptor beta chains were all read from a single sample in a study of tumor-infiltrating lymphocytes in primary liver carcinoma. DNA and RNA were both co-extracted from approximately 22-30 mg of bulk tissue that had not been sorted. From roughly 0.5 ug total RNA, TCR beta cDNA was generated with a primer in the constant region. A slightly modified ARM-PCR protocol with three nested multiplex PCR rounds produced these TCR beta libraries. Use of TRBV1-TRBV30 forward primers with a C-beta reverse primer characterized the first two PCR rounds, which lasted around 9 cycles each. TCRdb analysed the multiplex PCR reads with MiXCR anew, one entry per CDR3 protein. The table has 60,000 or so distinct CDR3 sequences, 55% to 75% seen once. The sample was liver tumor tissue from sampling region 2. The subset denotes: tumor region T2, inferior pole. Receptor source: a man in his forties with primary liver carcinoma and hepatitis B virus infection.

With regard to this clonotype: A read error may account for a junction end that differs from germline. This sequence joins TRBV29-1 and TRBJ2-5, with D possibly matching TRBD2 (5 bases). CDR3 length: 14 residues. Germline assignment: CDR1 SQVTM and CDR2 ANQGSEA. This chain's CDR3 is CSFEDRAGGETQYF. In DNA, the CDR3 is TGTAGCTTTGAAGATCGGGCCGGAGGAGAGACCCAGTACTTC.

For this clonotype: Compared with germline, one end of the junction differs, possibly owing to a read error. The chain joins TRBV6-1 to TRBJ2-5; no clear D. The CDR3 covers 11 residues. The germline gives CDR1 MNHNS, CDR2 SASEGT. The CDR3 DNA follows: TGTGCCAGCACCTTTCAAGAGACCCACTACTTC. It translates to CASTFQETHYF.

About this clonotype: This may stem from a read error, because a much larger clone lies one nucleotide away. CDR3 sequence (DNA): TGTGCCAGCAGCTCAAGCACTGAGAGGGTGGGAGACACCGGGGAGCTGTTTTTT. Translated, it gives CASSSSTERVGDTGELFF. J is TRBJ2-2 and V is TRBV13; D may be TRBD2 (5 bases). The CDR3 runs to 18 residues. V lost 4 bases and J lost 3, with 21 bases in between. Germline V lookup: CDR1 PRHDT, CDR2 FYEKMQ (reference sequence).

As to this clonotype: A much larger clonotype is one base distant, so this may be a read error. The chain links TRBV24-1 to TRBJ2-3; TRBD2 matches at 7 bases. Losses at the gene ends were 3 bases for V and 7 bases for J; bases not matched to a gene: 9. CDR3 length: 15 residues. CDR1 and CDR2 (germline): KGHDR, SFDVKD. The CDR3 bases are TGTGCCACCAGTGATCGGGGAAGCGGGACGAATACGCAGTATTTT. This sequence encodes CATSDRGSGTNTQYF.

Remarks on this clonotype: Compared with germline, one end of the junction differs, possibly owing to a read error. V and J are TRBV10-3 and TRBJ1-5, with a tentative D call TRBD1 (6 bases). The CDR3 contains 14 residues. CDR1 ENHRY and CDR2 SYGVKD come from the germline V gene. This CDR3 reads CVISEYGGDQPQHF. CDR3 coding DNA: TGTGTCATCAGTGAGTATGGGGGCGATCAACCCCAGCATTTT.

Worth noting for this clonotype: A much larger clone sits a single nucleotide away, making a read error possible. The rearrangement links TRBV12-3 or TRBV12-4 to TRBJ1-6, with TRBD1 matching 10 bases. The CDR3 has 15 residues. The CDR3 DNA sequence: TGTGTCAGCAGCCCGGACAGGGGGTGGAATTCACCCCTCCACTTT. As protein: CVSSPDRGWNSPLHF.

This clonotype was picked up one time. The chain recombines TRBV29-1 with TRBJ2-7; tentatively, D is TRBD1 (5 bases). V lost 4 bases to trimming and J lost 9 bases, with 19 bases between them. This CDR3 region has 13 residues. Germline V gives CDR1 SQVTM, CDR2 ANQGSEA. The CDR3 DNA reads as TGCAGCGTTGGCCTAGGGGCCAACCTAGGGCAGTACTTC. This encodes CSVGLGANLGQYF.

V is TRBV11-2 and J is TRBJ2-7, with D possibly being TRBD2 (6 bases). V lost 3 bases, J lost 3 bases, and 15 bases lay in between. CDR1 is SGHAT and CDR2 is FQNNGV in the germline V gene. The CDR3 spans 15 residues. CDR3 sequence (DNA): TGTGCCAGCAGCTTGGGGCCGGGAGCGGACTACGAGCAGTACTTC. Translating gives CASSLGPGADYEQYF.

The sample holds one count of this clonotype. The junction departs from germline at one end; a sequencing error may be responsible. The rearrangement uses TRBV11-2 and TRBJ2-5; the match to TRBD2 covers 8 bases. The CDR3 has 16 amino acids. Germline CDR1 reads SGHAT; CDR2 reads FQNNGV. CDR3 coding DNA: TGTGCCAGCATCCAAACTCCTGGCGGGGGGAGAGGGACCCAATACTTC. Residues: CASIQTPGGGRGTQYF.

On this clonotype: This CDR3 is missing its conserved last phenylalanine or tryptophan, likely due to a read error. No DNA is shown, since the ends of the CDR3 on it are uncertain; the CDR3 is the one TCRdb lists. The chain employs TRBV29-1 and TRBJ2-7; TRBD1, as called in the table, went unchecked against the DNA. 14 amino acids form the CDR3, both terminal residues included. Germline CDR1 SQVTM, CDR2 ANQGSEA. This chain's CDR3 is CSVEGARGKHEQYL.

This clonotype was seen only a few times. J is TRBJ2-2 and V is TRBV2; 7 bases match TRBD1. The junction had 4 bases not matched to a gene; V was cut back by 6 bases and J by 6 bases. CDR3 length equals 13 residues. Germline lookup yields CDR1 SNHLY and CDR2 FYNNEI. The CDR3 sequence: CASRDRFAGELFF. The CDR3 DNA sequence: TGTGCCAGCAGGGACAGGTTCGCCGGGGAGCTGTTTTTT.

On this clonotype: Compared with germline, one end of the junction differs, possibly owing to a read error. The genes are TRBV6-1 and TRBJ2-7; tentatively, D is TRBD1 (6 bases). Germline-derived CDR1 and CDR2 are MNHNS and SASEGT. The CDR3 loop spans 14 amino acids. Here the CDR3 DNA reads TGTGCCAGCAGCCCGACAGGAAAAGGGTACGAGCGGTACTTC. Amino acids: CASSPTGKGYERYF.

At least ten counts were recorded for this clonotype. The CDR3 here is CASRQEETQYF. As DNA, the CDR3 is TGCGCCAGCAGACAGGAAGAGACCCAGTACTTC. This chain uses TRBV5-1 with TRBJ2-5; TRBD1 is a possible D gene (5 bases). This CDR3 spans 11 amino acids. Per germline, CDR1 SGHRS and CDR2 YFSETQ. V dropped 5 bases and J dropped 3 bases, with 5 bases sitting between them.

This clonotype appeared many times. The chain employs TRBV12-3 or TRBV12-4 and TRBJ2-7; 10 nucleotides match TRBD1. This CDR3 has 15 residues. V shed 7 bases and J 0 bases; nucleotides not matched to a gene: 6. Written as DNA, the CDR3 is TGTGCCAGCAAACCGGGACAGGGGATCTCCTACGAGCAGTACTTC. The encoded protein is CASKPGQGISYEQYF.

As regards this clonotype: A read error is possible here, since a much larger clone lies one base away. CDR3 sequence reads: CASSSGAAYQETQYF. The CDR3 nucleotides are TGTGCCAGCAGTTCGGGAGCAGCGTACCAAGAGACCCAGTACTTC. The chain employs TRBV28 and TRBJ2-5; D is perhaps TRBD2 (6 bases). CDR3 size: 15 residues. The V gene lost 4 bases and the J gene lost 0 bases, with 12 bases spanning the gap. The V gene's germline CDR1 is MDHEN and CDR2 SYDVKM.

In regard to this clonotype: Sequence at one end of the junction differs from germline and may be a read error. The chain carries TRBV7-9 and TRBJ1-5; D not resolved. Germline V gene data show CDR1 as SEHNR and CDR2 as FQNEAQ (reference sequence). The CDR3 length is 12 residues. CDR3 bases: TGTGCCAGCAGCGCACACTTTGAGCCCCAGCGTTTT. Translating it yields CASSAHFEPQRF.

With regard to this clonotype: Sequence at one end of the junction differs from germline and may be a read error. The gene calls are TRBV11-1 and TRBJ2-7, with 9 bases fitting TRBD2. This CDR3 contains 15 residues. Germline CDR1 SGHAT, CDR2 FQDESV (reference sequence). For the CDR3, the DNA is TGTGCCAGCAGCTTCCTAGCGGGAACTTCCTACGAGCTGTACTTC. This translates into CASSFLAGTSYELYF.

This rearrangement joins TRBV6-2 or TRBV6-3 to TRBJ2-7; the D gene is possibly TRBD2 (6 bases). This CDR3 is built from 15 residues. The V and J ends lost 2 bases and 3 bases respectively, with 14 bases between them. Per germline, CDR1 MNHEY and CDR2 SVGEGT. The CDR3 DNA reads as TGTGCCAGCAGTTACGGAGGGATCCGATTCTACGAGCAGTACTTC. Translating it yields CASSYGGIRFYEQYF.

This clonotype was recorded a few times. The chain has TRBV14 and TRBJ2-2, with TRBD2 identical over 11 bases. With V trimmed by 3 bases and J by 2 bases, 2 bases remained unmatched. The germline V gene has CDR1 SGHDN and CDR2 FVKESK. The CDR3 has 16 amino acids. CDR3 amino acids: CASSQTSGINTGELFF. In DNA form, the CDR3 reads TGTGCCAGCAGCCAGACTAGCGGGATAAACACCGGGGAGCTGTTTTTT.

This clonotype was recorded a few times. One end of the junction varies from germline; a read error may be responsible. This CDR3 is CVSSLYQPVSEQFF. CDR3 in DNA: TGTGTCAGCAGCTTATACCAGCCAGTTAGTGAGCAGTTCTTC. The chain combines TRBV11-2 with TRBJ2-1, with unresolved D. Germline V gene lookup returns CDR1 SGHAT and CDR2 FQNNGV. The CDR3 is made up of 14 amino acids.

On this clonotype: This may be a read error: a much more frequent sequence differs by one nucleotide. The V call is TRBV7-9, the J call TRBJ1-1, with a weak D call TRBD1 (6 bases). Germline loops: CDR1 SEHNR, CDR2 FQNEAQ (reference sequence). The CDR3 extends over 13 amino acids. The CDR3 region is CVSSLGQGSEAFF. CDR3 DNA: TGTGTCAGCAGCTTAGGTCAGGGGTCGGAAGCTTTCTTT.

This clonotype was recorded once. The chain employs TRBV11-2 and TRBJ2-5; D is perhaps TRBD2 (5 bases). Germline values: CDR1 SGHAT, CDR2 FQNNGV. There are 14 residues in the CDR3. Trimming left V 4 bases short and J 7 bases short, with 16 bases between. The CDR3 sequence: CASSSVSGSRTQYF. The CDR3 coding sequence is TGTGCCAGCAGCTCAGTTAGTGGGAGTAGGACCCAGTACTTC. Together with reference TRBV11-2 and TRBJ2-5, the CDR3 gives the full variable domain: EAGVAQSPRYKIIEKRQSVAFWCNPISGHATLYWYQQILGQGPKLLIQFQNNGVVDDSQLPKDRFSAERLKGVDSTLKIQPAKLEDSAVYLCASSSVSGSRTQYFGPGTRLLVL.

As to this clonotype: This may be a read error: a much more frequent sequence differs by one nucleotide. This sequence joins TRBV5-1 and TRBJ2-1; 14 nucleotides line up with TRBD2. Germline V CDR1 and CDR2: SGHRS, YFSETQ. This CDR3 contains 14 residues. The CDR3, as DNA: TGCGCCAGCAGTCCCCGACTAGCGGGAGGGCAGGATGTCTTC. The encoded protein is CASSPRLAGGQDVF.

As for this clonotype: Compared with germline, one end of the junction differs, possibly owing to a read error. The chain recombines TRBV11-2 with TRBJ1-2; tentatively, D is TRBD1 (5 bases). The CDR3 consists of 14 residues. Germline loops: CDR1 SGHAT, CDR2 FQNNGV. The CDR3 DNA follows: TGTGCCAGTAGCTTATCGGCAGGGCACTATGACTACACCTTC. Amino acid sequence: CASSLSAGHYDYTF.

For this clonotype: A clone one base away is much larger, so this may be a read error. V is TRBV19 and J is TRBJ2-5, with 10 bases matching TRBD1. The trim removed 5 bases at V and 10 bases at J, leaving 13 bases unmatched. Germline lookup yields CDR1 LNHDA and CDR2 SQIVND (reference sequence). This CDR3 contains 15 residues. In DNA form, the CDR3 reads TGTGCCAGTAGTTTCGTCGCTAGCGGACAGGGGGGCCAGTACTTC. Residues: CASSFVASGQGGQYF.

The chain combines TRBV11-3 with TRBJ2-7, with no clear D. V lost 5 bases, J lost 3 bases, and 17 bases lay in between. Germline CDR1 is SGHNT and CDR2 is YENEEA. The CDR3 length is 15 residues. The CDR3 DNA reads TGTGCCAGCAGCCATCCGGCCAACAAGCTCTACGAGCAGTACTTC. It is translated as CASSHPANKLYEQYF.

The chain combines TRBV11-2 with TRBJ2-5, with TRBD2 identical over 7 bases. J lost 14 bases, V lost 5 bases, and 23 bases had no gene match. CDR1 is SGHAT, CDR2 FQNNGV, per germline. CDR3 length: 16 residues. CDR3 region: CASSQTPSGGKETKYF. Here the CDR3 DNA reads TGTGCCAGCAGCCAAACTCCTAGCGGAGGGAAAGAGACCAAATACTTC.

With regard to this clonotype: Its ends do not fully match the called genes, so a read error is possible. The J gene is TRBJ2-7, the V gene TRBV29-1, with TRBD1 as a possible D gene (6 bases). Germline CDR1 and CDR2: SQVTM and ANQGSEA. This CDR3 has 14 amino acids. Here the CDR3 reads CSVFLGTSAYEKYF. As DNA, the CDR3 is TGCAGTGTTTTCTTGGGGACAAGCGCCTACGAGAAGTACTTC.

This clonotype was detected only once. The chain employs TRBV2 and TRBJ2-7; 9 bases match TRBD2. This CDR3 has 15 amino acids. CDR1 SNHLY and CDR2 FYNNEI come from the germline V gene. After removal of 6 bases from V and 4 bases from J, the junction contained 10 bases not matched to a gene. The CDR3 is CASRGGAGGPYEQYF. The CDR3 DNA reads TGTGCCAGCAGAGGAGGGGCGGGAGGGCCATACGAGCAGTACTTC. Variable domain in full (rest from reference TRBV2 and TRBJ2-7): EPEVTQTPSHQVTQMGQEVILRCVPISNHLYFYWYRQILGQKVEFLVSFYNNEISEKSEIFDDQFSVERPDGSNFTLKIRSTKLEDSAMYFCASRGGAGGPYEQYFGPGTRLTVT.

This clonotype was seen once. The conserved phenylalanine or tryptophan normally closing the CDR3 is absent here, so this likely arose from a read error. V is TRBV29-1 and J is TRBJ2-7, with TRBD2 identical over 7 bases. The ends lost 5 bases at V and 6 bases at J; junction bases unmatched: 10. CDR1 and CDR2 from the germline V gene are SQVTM and ANQGSEA. The CDR3 is made up of 13 amino acids. CDR3 amino acids: CSVPSRGGREQYL. The CDR3 DNA sequence: TGCAGCGTTCCATCGAGGGGAGGGCGCGAGCAGTACTTA.